The clone carrying this T cell receptor beta chain was picked up a small number of times. TCRdb analysed the 5' RACE reads with MiXCR anew, one entry per CDR3 protein. The sample holds hundreds of thousands of distinct CDR3 sequences, roughly 25% seen once. This entry comes from a study of T-cell memory formation after mild COVID-19. Sequencing was performed on PBMCs or a T cell subset sorted from them (not recorded which). The receptor was derived from an adult woman who had mild COVID-19 (a few samples of this study predate the infection). Cell type and time point are not known.

Here the CDR3 reads CASSEAHSGRETQYF. CDR3 DNA sequence: TGTGCCAGCAGTGAAGCACACAGCGGGAGAGAGACCCAGTACTTC. The V gene is TRBV2, the J gene TRBJ2-5, with TRBD2 matching 8 bases. The CDR3 contains 15 residues. Per germline, CDR1 SNHLY and CDR2 FYNNEI. Trimming took 0 bases from V and 4 from J; bases not matched to a gene: 4.